A single sample is the source of the 4 T cell receptor beta chains below, sequenced in a study of T cells in localized non-small cell lung cancer (TCRdb year 2020). Receptors were amplified or captured by the immunoSEQ multiplex PCR assay. TCRdb retrieved this table from immuneACCESS and kept in-frame rearrangements only. Not all clones are present; in checked studies, unresolved V genes account for under half, and no reason is known for the remainder. The sample table records 130,000 or so clones; 70% to 90% of these occur just once. Jointly, the top ten make up over 1.5% of the sample. The specimen was peripheral blood, collected before any cancer treatment. The source is a female donor of 60 years or more with stage I lung adenocarcinoma.

This clone came up a few times. The chain joins TRBV5-1 to TRBJ1-1; possibly TRBD1 for D (5 bases). V lost 0 bases to trimming and J lost 3 bases, with 9 bases between them. The length of the CDR3 is 14 residues. In germline, CDR1 is SGHRS, CDR2 YFSETQ. CDR3 region: CASSLAVGDTEAFF. The CDR3, as DNA: TGCGCCAGCAGCTTGGCCGTGGGGGACACTGAAGCTTTCTTT.

The chain combines TRBV5-1 with TRBJ2-1, with 10 bases identical to TRBD2. Germline CDR1 reads SGHRS; CDR2 reads YFSETQ. V lost 0 bases, J lost 0 bases, and 9 bases stayed unmatched. The CDR3 is 19 amino acids. CDR3 sequence reads: CASSLVPWTSGSSYNEQFF. DNA of the CDR3: TGCGCCAGCAGCTTGGTACCCTGGACTAGCGGTAGCTCCTACAATGAGCAGTTCTTC.

A note on this clone: One junction end disagrees with the germline gene, perhaps due to a read error. Other DNA sequences in the same sample also yield this CDR3. The chain combines TRBV5-1 with TRBJ2-7; D is uncertain. The germline V gene has CDR1 SGHRS and CDR2 YFSETQ. The CDR3 covers 11 residues. The CDR3 sequence is CASSLAYEQYF. The CDR3 region has the DNA TGTGCCAGCAGCTTGGCCTACGAGCAGTACTTC.

The chain uses TRBV27 and TRBJ2-7; D is perhaps TRBD2 (5 bases). V was cut by 4 bases and J by 3 bases, with 13 bases left in between. Germline-derived CDR1 and CDR2 are MNHEY and SMNVEV (reference sequence). CDR3 length equals 14 residues. In DNA form, the CDR3 reads TGTGCCAGCAGTTCAAACGGGATTTTCTACGAGCAGTACTTC. This sequence encodes CASSSNGIFYEQYF.